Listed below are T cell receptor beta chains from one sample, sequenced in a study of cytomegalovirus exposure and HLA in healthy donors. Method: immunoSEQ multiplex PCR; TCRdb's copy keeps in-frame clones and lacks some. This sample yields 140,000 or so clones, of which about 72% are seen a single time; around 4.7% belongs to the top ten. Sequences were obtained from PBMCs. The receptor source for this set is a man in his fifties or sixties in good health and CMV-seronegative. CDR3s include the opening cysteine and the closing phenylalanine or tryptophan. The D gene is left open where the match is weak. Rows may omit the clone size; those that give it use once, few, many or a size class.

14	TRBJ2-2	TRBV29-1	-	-	CSVSRAGTGGELFF	TGCAGCGTCTCACGGGCGGGGACGGGCGGGGAGCTGTTTTTT
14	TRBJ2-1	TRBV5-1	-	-	CASSWNPSDNEQFF	TGCGCCAGCAGCTGGAACCCTAGCGACAATGAGCAGTTCTTC
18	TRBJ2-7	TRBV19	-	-	CASSIVRGGDSLSYEQYF	TGTGCCAGTAGTATAGTCCGAGGTGGAGACAGCCTCTCCTACGAGCAGTACTTC
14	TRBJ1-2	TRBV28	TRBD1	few	CASRGMGQGYGYTF	TGTGCCAGCAGGGGAATGGGACAGGGGTATGGCTACACCTTC
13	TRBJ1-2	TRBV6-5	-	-	CASSYGEVYGYTF	TGTGCCAGCAGTTACGGGGAGGTCTATGGCTACACCTTC
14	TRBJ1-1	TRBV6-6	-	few	CASSYFRGDTEAFF	TGTGCCAGCAGTTACTTCCGCGGGGATACTGAAGCTTTCTTT
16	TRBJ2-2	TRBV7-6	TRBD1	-	CASSPLQGTGTGELFF	TGTGCCAGCAGTCCTTTACAGGGGACGGGCACCGGGGAGCTGTTTTTT
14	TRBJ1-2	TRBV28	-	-	CASTPGPGVYGYTF	TGTGCCAGCACTCCGGGACCGGGGGTCTATGGCTACACCTTC
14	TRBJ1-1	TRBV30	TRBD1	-	CAWSGDRGRAEAFF	TGTGCCTGGAGCGGGGACAGGGGAAGGGCTGAAGCTTTCTTT
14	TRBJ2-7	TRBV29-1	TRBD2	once	CSVASASGTLEQYF	TGCAGCGTAGCCAGCGCTAGCGGGACTCTCGAGCAGTACTTC
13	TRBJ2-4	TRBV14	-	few	CASSPTGKTIQYF	TGTGCCAGCAGCCCAACCGGGAAAACCATTCAGTACTTC
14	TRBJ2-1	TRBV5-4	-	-	CASSLVGRSNEQFF	TGTGCCAGCAGCTTGGTAGGCCGGAGCAATGAGCAGTTCTTC
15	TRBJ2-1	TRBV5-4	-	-	CASRKDYQGYNEQFF	TGTGCCAGCAGGAAGGACTACCAGGGCTACAATGAGCAGTTCTTC
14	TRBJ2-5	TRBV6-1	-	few	CASSASHREETQYF	TGTGCCAGCAGTGCGAGTCACAGGGAAGAGACCCAGTACTTC
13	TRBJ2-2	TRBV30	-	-	CAWSADRTGELFF	TGTGCCTGGAGTGCGGACAGAACCGGGGAGCTGTTTTTT
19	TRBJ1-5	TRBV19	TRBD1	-	CASSIDRDRLTSSNQPQHF	TGTGCCAGTAGTATAGACCGGGACAGGCTCACGAGTAGCAATCAGCCCCAGCATTTT
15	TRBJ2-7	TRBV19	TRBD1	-	CASSPTGTGAYEQYF	TGTGCCAGTAGCCCGACCGGGACAGGGGCCTACGAGCAGTACTTC
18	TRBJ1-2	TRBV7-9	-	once	CASSLLGGGRKSEYGYTF	TGTGCCAGCAGCTTATTAGGGGGGGGGCGCAAGTCCGAGTATGGCTACACCTTC
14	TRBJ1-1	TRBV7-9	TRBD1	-	CASSSETGGAEAFF	TGTGCCAGCAGCTCCGAAACAGGGGGGGCTGAAGCTTTCTTT
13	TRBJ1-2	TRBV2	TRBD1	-	CASSPGQGHGYTF	TGTGCCAGCAGTCCGGGACAGGGACATGGCTACACCTTC
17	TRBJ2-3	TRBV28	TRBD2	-	CASSPNSGRDSTDTQYF	TGTGCCAGCAGTCCGAATAGCGGGAGGGATAGCACAGATACGCAGTATTTT
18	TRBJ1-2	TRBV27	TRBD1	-	CASLKSRGQGLDNYGYTF	TGTGCCAGCCTAAAGAGCCGGGGACAGGGTCTGGATAACTATGGCTACACCTTC
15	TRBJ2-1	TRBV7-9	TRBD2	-	CASSRGTSGPPGQFF	TGTGCCAGCAGCCGAGGGACTAGCGGGCCCCCGGGGCAGTTCTTC
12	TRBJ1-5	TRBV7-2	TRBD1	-	CASSLGRGTQHF	TGTGCCAGCAGCTTAGGCAGGGGGACCCAGCATTTT
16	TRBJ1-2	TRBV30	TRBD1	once	CAWSRDRVQGRYGYTF	TGTGCCTGGTCCCGGGACAGGGTTCAAGGGCGCTATGGCTACACCTTC
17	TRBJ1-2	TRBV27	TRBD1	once	CASSFRTGGARDYGYTF	TGTGCCAGCAGTTTCCGGACAGGGGGCGCGAGGGACTATGGCTACACCTTC
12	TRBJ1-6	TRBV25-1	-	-	CASRGPNSPLHF	TGTGCCAGCAGGGGGCCAAATTCACCCCTCCACTTT
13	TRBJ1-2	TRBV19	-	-	CASSPGTSLGYTF	TGTGCCAGTAGTCCCGGGACATCTCTCGGCTACACCTTC
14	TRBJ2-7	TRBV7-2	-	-	CASSLGGDTYEQYF	TGTGCCAGCAGCTTAGGAGGGGACACATACGAGCAGTACTTC
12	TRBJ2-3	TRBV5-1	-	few	CASSPLGDTQYF	TGCGCCAGCAGCCCGCTCGGGGATACGCAGTATTTT
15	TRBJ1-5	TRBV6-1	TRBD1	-	CASSLDGDRNQPQHF	TGTGCCAGCAGCCTAGACGGGGACAGAAATCAGCCCCAGCATTTT
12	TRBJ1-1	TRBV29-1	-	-	CSAERGNTEAFF	TGCAGCGCCGAACGGGGGAACACTGAAGCTTTCTTT
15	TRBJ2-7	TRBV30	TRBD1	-	CAWGFRDRGPYEQYF	TGTGCCTGGGGCTTCCGGGACAGGGGGCCCTACGAGCAGTACTTC
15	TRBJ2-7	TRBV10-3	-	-	CAISESGGRIYEQYF	TGTGCCATCAGTGAGTCAGGGGGACGGATCTACGAGCAGTACTTC
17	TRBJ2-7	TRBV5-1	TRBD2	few	CASRALAGGQDIDEQYF	TGCGCCAGCAGGGCCCTCGCGGGAGGACAAGATATAGACGAGCAGTACTTC
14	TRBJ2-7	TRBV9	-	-	CASSVAPESYEQYF	TGTGCCAGCAGCGTAGCTCCTGAGAGCTACGAGCAGTACTTC
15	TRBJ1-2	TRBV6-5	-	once	CASSYRGFAGYGYTF	TGTGCCAGCAGTTACCGAGGGTTTGCGGGCTATGGCTACACCTTC
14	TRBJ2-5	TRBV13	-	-	CASSLVREPGGQYF	TGTGCCAGCAGCTTAGTTCGGGAGCCTGGAGGGCAGTACTTC
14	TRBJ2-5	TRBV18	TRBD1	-	CASSPGTGIKTQYF	TGTGCCAGCTCACCAGGGACAGGGATAAAGACCCAGTACTTC
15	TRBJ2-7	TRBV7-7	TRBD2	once	CASSLASGNAYEQYF	TGTGCTAGCAGCTTAGCCAGCGGGAACGCCTACGAGCAGTACTTC